The entry that follows covers one T cell receptor (beta chain) sequence. The assay was immunoSEQ multiplex PCR, and TCRdb's table has in-frame clones only and misses some. Of 130,000 or so clones in the sample, roughly nine tenths were seen once. The data originate from a study of T cell responses to AZD1222 COVID-19 vaccine. The sequence was collected from an adult in good health. Here the sequenced sample was peripheral blood, taken on day 0 of AZD1222 vaccination.

As DNA, the CDR3 is TGTGCCTGGAGTAATACAGGGGTCCAGCCCCAGCATTTT. Amino acids: CAWSNTGVQPQHF. J is TRBJ1-5 and V is TRBV30; 7 nucleotides match TRBD1. Germline V gene sequence: CDR1 GTSNPN, CDR2 SVGIG (reference sequence). This CDR3 is 13 amino acids long. J gave up 7 bases and V 2 bases, and 5 bases lay outside the gene matches.